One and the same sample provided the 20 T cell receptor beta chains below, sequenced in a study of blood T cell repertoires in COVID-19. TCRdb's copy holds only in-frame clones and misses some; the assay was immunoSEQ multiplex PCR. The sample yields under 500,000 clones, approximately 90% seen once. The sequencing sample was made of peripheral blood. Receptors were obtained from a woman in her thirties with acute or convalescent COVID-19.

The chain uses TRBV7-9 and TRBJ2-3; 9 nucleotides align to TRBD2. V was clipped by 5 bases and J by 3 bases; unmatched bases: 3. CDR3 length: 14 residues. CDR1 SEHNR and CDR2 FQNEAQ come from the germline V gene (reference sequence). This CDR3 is CASSLGLATDTQYF. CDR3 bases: TGTGCCAGCAGCCTAGGACTAGCGACAGATACGCAGTATTTT.

This chain's CDR3 is CASSKISGGETQYF. CDR3 coding DNA: TGTGCCAGCAGCAAAATTTCAGGGGGGGAGACCCAGTACTTC. V usage is TRBV21-1 and J usage is TRBJ2-5; the tabulated D call, TRBD1, remains unverified against the DNA. TRBV21-1 is a documented pseudogene. CDR3 size: 14 residues.

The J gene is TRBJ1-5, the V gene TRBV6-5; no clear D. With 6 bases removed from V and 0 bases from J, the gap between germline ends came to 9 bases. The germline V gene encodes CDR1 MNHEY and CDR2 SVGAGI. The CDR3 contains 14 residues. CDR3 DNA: TGTGCCAGCAGCCTATTCGGTAGCAATCAGCCCCAGCATTTT. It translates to CASSLFGSNQPQHF.

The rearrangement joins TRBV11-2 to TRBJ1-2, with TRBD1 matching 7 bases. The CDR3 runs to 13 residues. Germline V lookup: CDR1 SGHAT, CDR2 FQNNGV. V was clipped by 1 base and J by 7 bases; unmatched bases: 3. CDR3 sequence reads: CASSLGQGSGYTF. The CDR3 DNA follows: TGTGCCAGCAGCTTAGGACAGGGTAGTGGCTACACCTTC.

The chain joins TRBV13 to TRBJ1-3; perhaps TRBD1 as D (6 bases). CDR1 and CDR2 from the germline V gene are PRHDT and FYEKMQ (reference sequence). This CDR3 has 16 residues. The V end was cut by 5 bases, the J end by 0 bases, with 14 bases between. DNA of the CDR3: TGTGCCAGCAGCAGACGACAGGAAAGCTCTGGAAACACCATATATTTT. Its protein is CASSRRQESSGNTIYF.

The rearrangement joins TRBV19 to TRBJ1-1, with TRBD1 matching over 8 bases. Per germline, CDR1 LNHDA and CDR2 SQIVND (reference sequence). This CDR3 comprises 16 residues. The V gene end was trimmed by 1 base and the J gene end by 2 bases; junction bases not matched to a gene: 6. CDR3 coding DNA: TGTGCCAGTAGTATAGCCCGGACAGGGATTAACACTGAAGCTTTCTTT. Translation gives CASSIARTGINTEAFF.

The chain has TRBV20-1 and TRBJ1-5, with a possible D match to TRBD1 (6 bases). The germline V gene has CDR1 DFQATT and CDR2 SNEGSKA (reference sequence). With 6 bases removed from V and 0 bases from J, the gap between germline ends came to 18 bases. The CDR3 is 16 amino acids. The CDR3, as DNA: TGCAGTGCCAGTCGCCGGGACACCCATAGCAATCAGCCCCAGCATTTT. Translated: CSASRRDTHSNQPQHF.

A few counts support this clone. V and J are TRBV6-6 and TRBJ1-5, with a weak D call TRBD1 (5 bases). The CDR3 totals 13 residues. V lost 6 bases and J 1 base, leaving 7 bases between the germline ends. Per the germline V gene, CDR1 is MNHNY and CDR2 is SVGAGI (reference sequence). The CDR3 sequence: CASRQGSNQPQHF. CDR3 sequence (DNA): TGTGCCAGCAGGCAGGGAAGCAATCAGCCCCAGCATTTT.

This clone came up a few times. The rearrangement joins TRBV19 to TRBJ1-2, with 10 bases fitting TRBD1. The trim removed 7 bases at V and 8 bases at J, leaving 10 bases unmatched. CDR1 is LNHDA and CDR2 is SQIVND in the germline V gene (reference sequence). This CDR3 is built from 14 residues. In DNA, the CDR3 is TGTGCCAGTACCACCGGGACAGGGGATGGGGGCTACACCTTC. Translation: CASTTGTGDGGYTF.

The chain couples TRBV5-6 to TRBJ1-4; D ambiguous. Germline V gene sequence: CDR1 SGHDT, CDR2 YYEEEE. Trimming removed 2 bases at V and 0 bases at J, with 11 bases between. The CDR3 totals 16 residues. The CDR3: CASSLGRVATNEKLFF. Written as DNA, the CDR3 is TGTGCCAGCAGCTTAGGCCGGGTAGCAACTAATGAAAAACTGTTTTTT.

The CDR3 here is CASTPEKKLFF. DNA for the CDR3: TGTGCCAGCACCCCAGAAAAAAAACTGTTTTTT. The chain uses TRBV6-6 and TRBJ1-4; D is unresolved. Germline CDR1 reads MNHNY; CDR2 reads SVGAGI (reference sequence). Trimming took off 7 bases at V and 9 bases at J, with 9 bases between the two ends. This CDR3 is 11 amino acids long.

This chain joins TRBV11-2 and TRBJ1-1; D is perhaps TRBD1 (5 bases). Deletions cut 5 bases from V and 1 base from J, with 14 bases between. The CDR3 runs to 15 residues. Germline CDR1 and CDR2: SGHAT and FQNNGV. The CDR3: CASSPKRRGNTEAFF. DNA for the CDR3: TGTGCCAGCAGCCCCAAGAGGAGGGGGAACACTGAAGCTTTCTTT.

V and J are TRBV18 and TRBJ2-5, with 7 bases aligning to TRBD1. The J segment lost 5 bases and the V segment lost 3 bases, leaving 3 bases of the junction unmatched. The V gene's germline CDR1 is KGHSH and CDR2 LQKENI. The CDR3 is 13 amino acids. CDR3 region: CASSPDRTETQYF. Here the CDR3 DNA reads TGTGCCAGCTCACCGGACAGGACCGAGACCCAGTACTTC. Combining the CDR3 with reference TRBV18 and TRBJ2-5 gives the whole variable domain NAGVMQNPRHLVRRRGQEARLRCSPMKGHSHVYWYRQLPEEGLKFMVYLQKENIIDESGMPKERFSAEFPKEGPSILRIQQVVRGDSAAYFCASSPDRTETQYFGPGTRLLVL.

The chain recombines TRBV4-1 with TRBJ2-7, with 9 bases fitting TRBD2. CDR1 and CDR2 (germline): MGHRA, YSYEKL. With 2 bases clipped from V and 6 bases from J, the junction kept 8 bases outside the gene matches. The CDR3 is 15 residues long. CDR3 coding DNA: TGCGCCAGCAGCCAAACTAGCGGGCGTTCCCGCGAGCAGTACTTC. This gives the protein CASSQTSGRSREQYF.

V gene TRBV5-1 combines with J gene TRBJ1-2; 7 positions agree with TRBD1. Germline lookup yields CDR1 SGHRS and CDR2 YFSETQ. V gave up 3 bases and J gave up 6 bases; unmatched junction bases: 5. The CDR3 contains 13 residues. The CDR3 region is CASSSRGRDGYTF. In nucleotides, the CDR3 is TGCGCCAGCAGCTCAAGGGGGCGCGATGGCTACACCTTC.

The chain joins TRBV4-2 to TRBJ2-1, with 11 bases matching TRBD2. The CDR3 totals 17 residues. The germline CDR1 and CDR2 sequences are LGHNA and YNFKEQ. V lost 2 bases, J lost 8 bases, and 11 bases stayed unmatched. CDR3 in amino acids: CASSQNSGGAEDHEQFF. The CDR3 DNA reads TGTGCCAGCAGCCAAAATAGCGGGGGGGCCGAGGATCATGAGCAGTTCTTC.

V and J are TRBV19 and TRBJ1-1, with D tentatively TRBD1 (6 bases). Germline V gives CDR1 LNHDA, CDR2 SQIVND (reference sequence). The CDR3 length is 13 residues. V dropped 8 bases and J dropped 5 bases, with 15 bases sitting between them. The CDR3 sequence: CASGGLKWTEAFF. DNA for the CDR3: TGTGCCAGTGGGGGCCTTAAATGGACTGAAGCTTTCTTT.

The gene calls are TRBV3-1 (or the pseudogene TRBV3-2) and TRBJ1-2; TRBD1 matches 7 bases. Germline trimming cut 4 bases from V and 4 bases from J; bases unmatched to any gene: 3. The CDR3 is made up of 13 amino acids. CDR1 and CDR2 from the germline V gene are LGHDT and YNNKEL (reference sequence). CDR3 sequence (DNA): TGTGCCAGCAGCCGACAGGGAGGCTATGGCTACACCTTC. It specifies CASSRQGGYGYTF.

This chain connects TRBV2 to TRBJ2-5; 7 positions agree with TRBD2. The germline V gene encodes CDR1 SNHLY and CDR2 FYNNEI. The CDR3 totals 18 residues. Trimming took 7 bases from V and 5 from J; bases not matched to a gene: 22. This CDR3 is CASTVTPHGGGDFETQYF. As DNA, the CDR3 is TGTGCCAGCACAGTCACACCCCATGGTGGGGGGGATTTTGAGACCCAGTACTTC.

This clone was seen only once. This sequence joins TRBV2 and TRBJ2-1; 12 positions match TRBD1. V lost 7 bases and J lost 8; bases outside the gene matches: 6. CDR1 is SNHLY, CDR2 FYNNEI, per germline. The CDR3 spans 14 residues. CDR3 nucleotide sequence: TGTGCCAGCACAGGGGACAGGGGGCGAGATGAGCAGTTCTTC. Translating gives CASTGDRGRDEQFF.